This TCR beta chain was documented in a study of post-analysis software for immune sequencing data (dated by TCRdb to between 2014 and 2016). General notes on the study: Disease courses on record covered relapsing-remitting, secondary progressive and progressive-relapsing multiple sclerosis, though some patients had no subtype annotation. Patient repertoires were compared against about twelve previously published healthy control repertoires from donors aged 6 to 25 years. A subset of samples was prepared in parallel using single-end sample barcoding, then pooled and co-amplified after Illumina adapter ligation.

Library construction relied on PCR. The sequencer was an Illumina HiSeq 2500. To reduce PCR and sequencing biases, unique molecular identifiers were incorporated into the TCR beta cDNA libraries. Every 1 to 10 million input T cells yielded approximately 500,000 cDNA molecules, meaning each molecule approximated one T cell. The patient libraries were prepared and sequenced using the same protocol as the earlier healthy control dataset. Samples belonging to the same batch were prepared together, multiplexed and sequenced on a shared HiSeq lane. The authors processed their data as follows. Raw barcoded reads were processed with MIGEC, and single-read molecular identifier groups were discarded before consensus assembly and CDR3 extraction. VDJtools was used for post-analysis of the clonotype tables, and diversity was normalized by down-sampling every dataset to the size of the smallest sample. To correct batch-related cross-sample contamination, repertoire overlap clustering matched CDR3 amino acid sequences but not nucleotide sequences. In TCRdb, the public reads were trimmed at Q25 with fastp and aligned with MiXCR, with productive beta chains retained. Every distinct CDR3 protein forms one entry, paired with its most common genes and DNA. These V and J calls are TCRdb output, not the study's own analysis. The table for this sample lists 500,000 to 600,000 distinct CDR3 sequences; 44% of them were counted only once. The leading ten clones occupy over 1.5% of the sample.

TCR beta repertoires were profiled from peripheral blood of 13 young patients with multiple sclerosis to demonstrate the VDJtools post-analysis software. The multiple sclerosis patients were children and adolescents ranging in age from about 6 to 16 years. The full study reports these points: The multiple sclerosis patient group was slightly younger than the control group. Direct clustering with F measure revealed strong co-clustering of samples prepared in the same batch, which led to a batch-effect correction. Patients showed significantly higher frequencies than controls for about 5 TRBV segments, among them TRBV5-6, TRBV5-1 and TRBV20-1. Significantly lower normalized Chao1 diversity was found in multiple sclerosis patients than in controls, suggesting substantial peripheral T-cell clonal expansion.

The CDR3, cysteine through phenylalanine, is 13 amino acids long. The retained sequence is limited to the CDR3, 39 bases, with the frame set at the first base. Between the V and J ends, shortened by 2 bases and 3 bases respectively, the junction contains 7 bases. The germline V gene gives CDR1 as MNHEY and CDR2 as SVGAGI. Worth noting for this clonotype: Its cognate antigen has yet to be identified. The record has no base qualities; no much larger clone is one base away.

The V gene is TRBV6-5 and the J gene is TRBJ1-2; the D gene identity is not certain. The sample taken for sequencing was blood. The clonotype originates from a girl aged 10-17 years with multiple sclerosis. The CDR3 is CASSYGSYYGYTF. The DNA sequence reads TGTGCCAGCAGTTACGGTAGTTACTATGGCTACACCTTC.